The 20 T cell receptor beta chains below all came from one sample that was sequenced in a study of T-cell memory formation after mild COVID-19. TCRdb reprocessed the 5' RACE reads with MiXCR, giving one entry per CDR3 protein. The table shows about 600,000 distinct CDR3 sequences, with about 20% occurring only once. Sequencing was performed on PBMCs or a T cell subset sorted from them (not recorded which). The receptors stem from an adult woman who had mild COVID-19 (a few samples of this study predate the infection). Cell type and time point are not known.

This clonotype occurred a few times. The chain uses TRBV6-6 and TRBJ2-3, with 7 bases that match TRBD2. Germline V CDR1 and CDR2: MNHNY, SVGAGI (reference sequence). V was clipped by 5 bases and J by 5 bases; unmatched bases: 13. The CDR3 is 16 amino acids. Here the CDR3 reads CASSGWREIIVDTQYF. CDR3 DNA: TGTGCCAGCAGTGGCTGGCGGGAGATCATAGTAGATACGCAGTATTTT.

The gene calls are TRBV30 and TRBJ1-2; no clear D gene. V was shortened by 5 bases and J by 2 bases, with 24 bases between the two germline ends. The CDR3 loop spans 17 amino acids. The germline gives CDR1 GTSNPN, CDR2 SVGIG (reference sequence). CDR3: CAWHPLILDAPNYGYTF. CDR3 DNA sequence: TGTGCCTGGCACCCTCTAATATTGGACGCACCCAACTATGGCTACACCTTC.

The chain has TRBV5-6 and TRBJ2-7; D gene unclear. The germline CDR1 and CDR2 sequences are SGHDT and YYEEEE. The CDR3 is 13 amino acids. V was pared by 0 bases and J by 7 bases, with 11 bases between. The CDR3 loop is CASSLARAQEQYF. Written as DNA, the CDR3 is TGTGCCAGCAGCTTGGCCCGAGCCCAGGAGCAGTACTTC.

The V call is TRBV9, the J call TRBJ1-3; possible D gene TRBD1, 5 bases. The CDR3 is 15 residues long. Trimming took off 3 bases at V and 1 base at J, with 11 bases between the two ends. Germline V gives CDR1 SGDLS, CDR2 YYNGEE. The CDR3 spells CASSGWDGSGNTIYF. Here the CDR3 DNA reads TGTGCCAGCAGCGGCTGGGACGGATCTGGAAACACCATATATTTT.

This clonotype appeared a few times. This chain joins TRBV7-9 and TRBJ1-2; 8 nucleotides match TRBD1. Looked up from germline, CDR1 is SEHNR and CDR2 is FQNEAQ (reference sequence). Germline trimming cut 3 bases from V and 8 bases from J; bases unmatched to any gene: 17. The CDR3 has 17 amino acids. CDR3 sequence (DNA): TGTGCCAGCAGCTTGGAAGAGGGCGCGCAGGGGGCCAGGGGCTACACCTTC. Translating gives CASSLEEGAQGARGYTF.

The J gene is TRBJ2-1, the V gene TRBV5-1; D is uncertain. The V and J ends lost 0 bases and 6 bases respectively, with 10 bases between them. Germline lookup yields CDR1 SGHRS and CDR2 YFSETQ. This CDR3 has 14 residues. The CDR3 region is CASSLGSTANEQFF. The CDR3 nucleotides read TGCGCCAGCAGCTTGGGATCCACCGCCAATGAGCAGTTCTTC. The variable domain in full, with the rest retrieved from reference TRBV5-1 and TRBJ2-1, is KAGVTQTPRYLIKTRGQQVTLSCSPISGHRSVSWYQQTPGQGLQFLFEYFSETQRNKGNFPGRFSGRQFSNSRSEMNVSTLELGDSALYLCASSLGSTANEQFFGPGTRLTVL.

This clonotype has just a few counts. The genes are TRBV5-6 and TRBJ2-5, with 10 bases fitting TRBD2. The germline CDR1 and CDR2 sequences are SGHDT and YYEEEE. J was trimmed by 1 base and V by 4 bases; bases with no gene match: 7. There are 16 residues in the CDR3. The CDR3 DNA sequence: TGTGCCAGCAGCCTCAGGACTAGCGGATCCCAAGAGACCCAGTACTTC. It encodes CASSLRTSGSQETQYF.

The chain couples TRBV20-1 to TRBJ1-2; 9 bases line up with TRBD1. Trimming cost V 1 base and J 6 bases; bases outside gene matches: 9. Germline V lookup: CDR1 DFQATT, CDR2 SNEGSKA (reference sequence). The CDR3 sequence is 15 residues long. The CDR3 coding sequence is TGCAGTGCTAGAGGAACAGGGGGCGCGTGGGATGGCTACACCTTC. As protein: CSARGTGGAWDGYTF.

The CDR3 nucleotides read TGCGCCAGCAGCTCTGGACTAGCCGCCGCCCCAAAGACCCAGTACTTC. This codes for CASSSGLAAAPKTQYF. The V and J genes are TRBV5-1 and TRBJ2-5; 8 nucleotides align to TRBD2. CDR3 length: 16 residues. CDR1 is SGHRS and CDR2 is YFSETQ in the germline V gene. Unmatched junction bases numbered 13, after V lost 3 bases and J lost 6 bases.

The V and J genes are TRBV4-1 and TRBJ2-5; no firm D call. Germline CDR1 and CDR2: MGHRA and YSYEKL. Trimming pared 3 bases from V and 3 bases from J, leaving 17 bases between. There are 16 residues in the CDR3. The CDR3: CASSHRAVGGEETQYF. The CDR3 DNA reads TGCGCCAGCAGCCATCGTGCGGTGGGCGGAGAAGAGACCCAGTACTTC.

The chain is built from TRBV4-3 and TRBJ2-1, with 7 bases aligning to TRBD1. There are 13 residues in the CDR3. The V gene's germline CDR1 is LGHNA and CDR2 YSLEER. V shed 3 bases and J 11 bases; nucleotides not matched to a gene: 7. CDR3 bases: TGCGCCAGCAGCCAGGCGGACAGGCCGCAGCAGTTCTTC. Translating it yields CASSQADRPQQFF.

The chain links TRBV3-1 to TRBJ2-7; the D is unclear. CDR3 length equals 14 residues. The germline CDR1 and CDR2 sequences are LGHDT and YNNKEL (reference sequence). V lost 1 base to trimming and J lost 3 bases, with 10 bases between them. In DNA form, the CDR3 reads TGTGCCAGCAGCCAAGGACTGAGACGCTACGAGCAGTACTTC. Its translation: CASSQGLRRYEQYF.

The chain carries TRBV7-9 and TRBJ2-2; tentatively, D is TRBD2 (5 bases). The V gene's germline CDR1 is SEHNR and CDR2 FQNEAQ (reference sequence). This CDR3 spans 15 amino acids. V was clipped by 7 bases and J by 5 bases, with 17 bases between them. The CDR3 sequence: CASTPRELLTGELFF. In nucleotides, the CDR3 is TGTGCCAGCACGCCTAGGGAGCTACTAACCGGGGAGCTGTTTTTT. The variable domain in full, completed from reference TRBV7-9 and TRBJ2-2, reads DTGVSQNPRHKITKRGQNVTFRCDPISEHNRLYWYRQTLGQGPEFLTYFQNEAQLEKSRLLSDRFSAERPKGSFSTLEIQRTEQGDSAMYLCASTPRELLTGELFFGEGSRLTVL.

This clonotype was detected only a few times. The chain couples TRBV7-3 to TRBJ2-3; TRBD1 matches at 9 bases. Germline CDR1 SGHTA, CDR2 FQGTGA. Unmatched junction bases numbered 10, after V lost 4 bases and J lost 8 bases. The CDR3 is 15 residues long. The CDR3 reads CASSWTGAIGSTQYF. The CDR3 region has the DNA TGTGCCAGCAGCTGGACAGGGGCCATCGGTAGTACGCAGTATTTT.

The chain joins TRBV24-1 to TRBJ1-2; D may be TRBD1 (6 bases). The V gene's germline CDR1 is KGHDR and CDR2 SFDVKD. The CDR3 spans 15 residues. Trimming took 1 base from V and 3 from J, leaving 11 bases between them. The CDR3 reads CATSDFVAGDYGYTF. In DNA, the CDR3 is TGTGCCACCAGTGATTTCGTCGCAGGGGACTATGGCTACACCTTC.

The chain recombines TRBV5-1 with TRBJ2-3; 7 bases are a match to TRBD1. This CDR3 spans 16 amino acids. V was pared by 4 bases and J by 1 base, with 9 bases of the junction left unmatched. CDR1 is SGHRS and CDR2 is YFSETQ in the germline V gene. DNA of the CDR3: TGCGCCAGCAGCACAGGACAGGTGGGAGGCACAGATACGCAGTATTTT. It codes for CASSTGQVGGTDTQYF.

This clonotype was picked up many times. The chain is built from TRBV11-2 and TRBJ2-3; a weak D match, TRBD2 (6 bases). The V end was cut by 2 bases, the J end by 3 bases, with 9 bases between. Germline V lookup: CDR1 SGHAT, CDR2 FQNNGV. This CDR3 has 14 amino acids. CDR3 nucleotides: TGTGCCAGCAGCTTATGGGGAGGAACAGATACGCAGTATTTT. Translated, it gives CASSLWGGTDTQYF.

The chain joins TRBV20-1 to TRBJ2-1, with 7 bases that match TRBD1. Germline CDR1 DFQATT, CDR2 SNEGSKA (reference sequence). The CDR3 has 12 amino acids. The junction had 8 bases not matched to a gene; V was cut back by 7 bases and J by 8 bases. CDR3: CSVKQGLDEQFF. In nucleotides, the CDR3 is TGCAGTGTGAAACAGGGGTTAGATGAGCAGTTCTTC.

This clonotype has only a few counts. This sequence joins TRBV4-1 and TRBJ2-1; D might be TRBD1 (7 bases). V lost 1 base and J lost 7, with 23 bases in between. Germline CDR1 reads MGHRA; CDR2 reads YSYEKL. The CDR3 totals 18 residues. The CDR3: CASSQAEGGRGNGNEQFF. CDR3 nucleotide sequence: TGCGCCAGCAGCCAAGCCGAGGGGGGCAGGGGGAATGGAAATGAGCAGTTCTTC.

The chain is built from TRBV7-9 and TRBJ1-5; a weak D match, TRBD1 (5 bases). V was trimmed by 4 bases and J by 9 bases, leaving 16 bases between them. The V gene's germline CDR1 is SEHNR and CDR2 FQNEAQ (reference sequence). The CDR3 covers 14 residues. The DNA of the CDR3 is TGTGCCAGCAGCTCCCGGACGGGGGGTGGGCCCCAGCATTTT. Protein sequence: CASSSRTGGGPQHF.